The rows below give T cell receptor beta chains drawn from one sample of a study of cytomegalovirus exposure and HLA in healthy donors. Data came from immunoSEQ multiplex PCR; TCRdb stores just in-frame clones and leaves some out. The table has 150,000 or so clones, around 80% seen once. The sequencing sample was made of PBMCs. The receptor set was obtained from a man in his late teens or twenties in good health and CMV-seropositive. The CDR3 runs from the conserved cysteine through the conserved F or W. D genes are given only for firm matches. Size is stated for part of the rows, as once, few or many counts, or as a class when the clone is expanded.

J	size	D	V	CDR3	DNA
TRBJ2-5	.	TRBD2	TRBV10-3	CAIILIAGEGAQYF	TGTGCCATCATTCTCATAGCGGGAGAGGGGGCCCAGTACTTC
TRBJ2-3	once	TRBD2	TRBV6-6	CASSLRGREGFDTQYF	TGTGCCAGCAGTCTCCGGGGGCGGGAGGGCTTCGATACGCAGTATTTT
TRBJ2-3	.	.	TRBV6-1	CASSREFDGTDTQYF	TGTGCCAGCAGTAGGGAGTTCGATGGCACAGATACGCAGTATTTT
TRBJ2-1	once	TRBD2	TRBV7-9	CSSSFWKGISGSYYNEQFF	TGTTCCAGCAGCTTCTGGAAGGGGATCAGCGGGAGTTACTACAATGAGCAGTTCTTC
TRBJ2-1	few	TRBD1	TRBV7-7	CASSLTGATYNEQFF	TGTGCCAGCAGCTTAACAGGGGCGACCTACAATGAGCAGTTCTTC
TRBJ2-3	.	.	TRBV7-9	CASSLRTDFTDTQYF	TGTGCCAGCAGCCTCCGGACAGACTTCACAGATACGCAGTATTTT
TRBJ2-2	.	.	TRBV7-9	CASRPTKQARENTGELFF	TGTGCCAGCAGACCTACTAAACAAGCCAGAGAGAACACCGGGGAGCTGTTTTTT
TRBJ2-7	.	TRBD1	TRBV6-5	CASRTGFNEQYF	TGTGCCAGCCGGACAGGGTTTAACGAGCAGTACTTC
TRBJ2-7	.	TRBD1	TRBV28	CASSQIRDSFYEQYF	TGTGCCAGCAGCCAAATCCGGGACAGTTTCTACGAGCAGTACTTC
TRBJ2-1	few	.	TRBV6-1	CASRPGTNLRNEQFF	TGTGCCAGCAGACCGGGGACAAATCTACGCAATGAGCAGTTCTTC
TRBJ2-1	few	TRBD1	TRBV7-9	CASSFPGQETEQFF	TGTGCCAGCAGCTTCCCGGGACAGGAGACTGAGCAGTTCTTC
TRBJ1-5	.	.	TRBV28	CASNEDENQPQHF	TGTGCCAGCAATGAGGATGAAAATCAGCCCCAGCATTTT
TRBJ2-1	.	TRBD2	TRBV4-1	CASSQDGAGGPGDEQFF	TGCGCCAGCAGCCAAGACGGAGCGGGAGGGCCAGGTGATGAGCAGTTCTTC
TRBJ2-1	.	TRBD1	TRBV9	CASSVGQNNEQFF	TGTGCCAGCAGCGTGGGACAGAACAATGAGCAGTTCTTC
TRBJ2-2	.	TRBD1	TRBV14	CASSQDGWDRAQTGELFF	TGTGCCAGCAGCCAAGACGGCTGGGACAGAGCCCAAACCGGGGAGCTGTTTTTT
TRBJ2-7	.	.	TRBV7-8	CASSFDSYEQYF	TGTGCCAGCAGCTTCGACAGCTACGAGCAGTACTTC
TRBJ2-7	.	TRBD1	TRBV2	CASTSERTGPYEQYF	TGTGCCAGCACCTCGGAGAGGACAGGGCCCTACGAGCAGTACTTC
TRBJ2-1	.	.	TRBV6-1	CASRIQVGQFF	TGTGCCAGCAGGATACAGGTCGGGCAGTTCTTC
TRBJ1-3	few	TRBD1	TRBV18	CASSPPGQRNTIYF	TGTGCCAGCTCCCCCCCGGGACAGCGAAACACCATATATTTT
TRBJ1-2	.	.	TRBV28	CASSTFTGSYGYTF	TGTGCCAGCAGTACCTTTACAGGGAGCTATGGCTACACCTTC
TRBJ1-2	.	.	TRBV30	CAWSATGSGYTF	TGTGCCTGGAGCGCCACAGGAAGTGGCTACACCTTC
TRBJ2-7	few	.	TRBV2	CASSDRTRAAYEQYF	TGTGCCAGCAGTGACCGGACTCGGGCAGCCTACGAGCAGTACTTC
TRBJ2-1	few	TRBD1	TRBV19	CASSVDRGYNEQFF	TGTGCCAGTAGTGTGGACAGGGGCTACAATGAGCAGTTCTTC
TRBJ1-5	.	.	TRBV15	CATSLSNQPQHF	TGTGCCACCAGCCTTAGCAATCAGCCCCAGCATTTT
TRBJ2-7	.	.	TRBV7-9	CASSRPGRYEQYF	TGTGCCAGCTCCCGACCAGGCCGCTACGAGCAGTACTTC
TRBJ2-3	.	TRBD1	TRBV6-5	CASSYRGNTDTQYF	TGTGCCAGCAGCTACAGGGGAAACACAGATACGCAGTATTTT
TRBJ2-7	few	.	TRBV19	CASSIAGRDYEQYF	TGTGCCAGTAGTATAGCAGGTCGGGACTACGAGCAGTACTTC
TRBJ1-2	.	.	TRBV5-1	CASSYKVGGYTF	TGCGCCAGCAGCTACAAGGTCGGGGGCTACACCTTC
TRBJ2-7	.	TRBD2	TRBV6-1	CASSDEAGDQGYEQYF	TGTGCCAGCAGTGACGAGGCGGGGGATCAAGGCTACGAGCAGTACTTC
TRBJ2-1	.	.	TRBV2	CASSEKSKRAKFF	TGTGCCAGCAGTGAAAAATCGAAACGAGCGAAGTTCTTC
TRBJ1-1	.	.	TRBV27	CATARAGALNTEAFF	TGTGCCACCGCCCGCGCAGGGGCCCTGAACACTGAAGCTTTCTTT
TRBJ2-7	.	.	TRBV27	CASSLGPSDSYEQYF	TGTGCCAGCAGCTTAGGGCCTAGCGATTCCTACGAGCAGTACTTC
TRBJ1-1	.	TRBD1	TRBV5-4	CASSLPRDSEAFF	TGTGCCAGCAGCTTGCCCCGGGACAGCGAAGCTTTCTTT
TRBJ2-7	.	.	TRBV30	CAWSVRQGGEQYF	TGTGCCTGGAGTGTACGGCAGGGAGGAGAGCAGTACTTC
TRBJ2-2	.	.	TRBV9	CASSVFALGGELFF	TGTGCCAGCAGCGTTTTCGCCCTCGGCGGGGAGCTGTTTTTT
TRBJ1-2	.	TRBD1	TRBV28	CASSLFRRGVNYGYTF	TGTGCCAGCAGTTTATTCCGCAGGGGGGTTAACTATGGCTACACCTTC
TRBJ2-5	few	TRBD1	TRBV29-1	CSAGRSQGASGETQYF	TGCAGCGCCGGCAGATCACAGGGGGCATCGGGGGAGACCCAGTACTTC
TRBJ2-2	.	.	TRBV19	CASTSAGRAGELFF	TGTGCCAGTACCTCAGCGGGTAGGGCCGGGGAGCTGTTTTTT
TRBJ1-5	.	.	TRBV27	CASSRQYSSNQPQHF	TGTGCCAGCTCTAGGCAGTATTCTAGCAATCAGCCCCAGCATTTT
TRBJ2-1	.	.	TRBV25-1	CASKTNAGEQFF	TGTGCCAGCAAGACAAACGCGGGTGAGCAGTTCTTC
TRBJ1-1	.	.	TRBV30	CAWSFRRGAFF	TGTGCCTGGAGCTTTCGGAGGGGCGCTTTCTTT
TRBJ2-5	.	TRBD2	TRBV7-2	CASSPGLGQTQYF	TGTGCCAGCAGCCCAGGACTAGGCCAGACCCAGTACTTC
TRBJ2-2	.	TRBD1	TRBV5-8	CASSRDSYTGELFF	TGTGCCAGCAGCCGGGACAGCTATACCGGGGAGCTGTTTTTT
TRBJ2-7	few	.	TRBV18	CASSPPTDEQYF	TGTGCCAGCTCACCACCTACGGACGAGCAGTACTTC
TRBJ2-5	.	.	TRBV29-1	CSTRGGAGTQYF	TGCAGCACAAGGGGGGGGGCGGGGACCCAGTACTTC
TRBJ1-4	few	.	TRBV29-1	CSVGGGRGDEKLFF	TGCAGCGTTGGGGGAGGGCGGGGCGACGAAAAACTGTTTTTT
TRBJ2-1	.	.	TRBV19	CASSYRYNEQFF	TGTGCCAGTAGTTACCGGTACAATGAGCAGTTCTTC
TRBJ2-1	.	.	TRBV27	CASSLMGSSYNEQFF	TGTGCCAGCAGTTTAATGGGGAGCTCCTACAATGAGCAGTTCTTC
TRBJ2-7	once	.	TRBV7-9	CASSLDVAIHEQYF	TGTGCCAGCAGCTTAGATGTAGCCATCCACGAGCAGTACTTC
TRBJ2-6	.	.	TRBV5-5	CASSPGSGPGGANVLTF	TGTGCCAGCAGCCCGGGTAGTGGACCGGGAGGGGCCAACGTCCTGACTTTC
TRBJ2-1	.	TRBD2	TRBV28	CASSQGLAGGNEQFF	TGTGCCAGCAGTCAGGGACTAGCGGGAGGGAATGAGCAGTTCTTC
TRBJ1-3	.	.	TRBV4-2	CASSQDQGRGYGNTIYF	TGTGCCAGCAGCCAAGATCAAGGTAGAGGGTACGGAAACACCATATATTTT